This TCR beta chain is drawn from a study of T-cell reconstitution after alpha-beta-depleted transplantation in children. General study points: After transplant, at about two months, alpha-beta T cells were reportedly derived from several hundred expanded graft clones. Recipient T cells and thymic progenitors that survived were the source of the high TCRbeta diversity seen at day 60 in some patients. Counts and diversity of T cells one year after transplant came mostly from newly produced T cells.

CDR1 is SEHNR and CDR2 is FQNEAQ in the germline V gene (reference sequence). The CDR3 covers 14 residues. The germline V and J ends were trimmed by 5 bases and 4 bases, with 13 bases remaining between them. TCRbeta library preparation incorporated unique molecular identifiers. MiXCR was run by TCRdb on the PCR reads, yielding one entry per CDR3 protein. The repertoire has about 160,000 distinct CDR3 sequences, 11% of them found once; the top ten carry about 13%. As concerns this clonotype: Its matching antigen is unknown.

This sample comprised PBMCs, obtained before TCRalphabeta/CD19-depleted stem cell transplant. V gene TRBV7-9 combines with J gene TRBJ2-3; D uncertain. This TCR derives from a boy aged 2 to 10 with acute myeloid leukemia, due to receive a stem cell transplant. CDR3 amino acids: CASSPTIAADTQYF. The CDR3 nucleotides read TGTGCCAGCAGCCCTACTATAGCAGCAGATACGCAGTATTTT.